This TCR beta chain stems from a study of blood T cell repertoires in COVID-19. TCRdb's table, derived via immunoSEQ multiplex PCR, lists solely in-frame clones and lacks some. This sample carries fewer than 500,000 clones, around 89% of them seen once, and the ten largest clones take approximately 4.5%. This clone was counted once. V gave up 3 bases and J gave up 2 bases; unmatched junction bases: 6. The CDR3 is 16 amino acids. Germline V CDR1 and CDR2: ENHRY, SYGVKD. The rearrangement joins TRBV10-3 to TRBJ2-3; TRBD2 agrees at 9 bases. Source material: peripheral blood. This receptor was obtained from a woman aged 25-40 years with acute or convalescent COVID-19. This CDR3 reads CAISEGLAGTTDTQYF. CDR3 DNA sequence: TGTGCCATCAGTGAAGGTCTAGCGGGGACCACAGATACGCAGTATTTT.